This note documents a single T cell receptor (beta chain) sequence. The data derive from a study of cytotoxic CD8 clonotypes in ibrutinib-treated CLL. Investigators sought sequencing depths of between 1 in 200,000 and 1 in 1 million T cells. Using immunoSEQ multiplex PCR, the repertoire was profiled, and TCRdb retains in-frame clones only, with some absent. The repertoire holds about 160,000 clones, less than 85% seen once, with 4.6% in the top ten. Germline assignment: CDR1 SGHDT and CDR2 YYEEEE. With 6 bases removed from V and 4 bases from J, the gap between germline ends came to 5 bases. There are 11 residues in the CDR3. PBMCs that had been cryopreserved were the source of approximately 2 micrograms of genomic DNA for TCR beta libraries.

J is TRBJ2-1 and V is TRBV5-6; the D is unclear. The sequence derives from a human donor with chronic lymphocytic leukemia. The input for sequencing was PBMCs, taken after 24 months of ibrutinib treatment. CDR3 region: CASTEYNEQFF. CDR3 coding DNA: TGTGCCAGCACGGAGTACAATGAGCAGTTCTTC.